This TCR beta chain stems from a study of blood T cell repertoires in COVID-19. Original data processing: For nucleated cells, counts were estimated from reference gene primer amplification. Generated by immunoSEQ multiplex PCR, the TCRdb table keeps only in-frame clones and is missing some. The V and J calls and the clone size are those of that table, but D and trimming were determined from the DNA. The top ten clones hold under 5.5% of a sample with approximately 250,000 clones, roughly 83% of them seen once. The CDR3 loop spans 15 amino acids. V dropped 7 bases and J dropped 0 bases, with 14 bases sitting between them. CDR1 is KGHDR, CDR2 SFDVKD, per germline.

Sequenced: peripheral blood. The origin of this receptor is a man in his sixties who had recovered from COVID-19. The chain combines TRBV24-1 with TRBJ1-2; a possible D gene is TRBD1 (6 bases). The CDR3 DNA reads TGTGCCACCAGCATACGGGACACCACTAACTATGGCTACACCTTC. This translates into CATSIRDTTNYGYTF.